This T cell receptor (beta chain) was sequenced during a study of cytomegalovirus exposure and HLA in healthy donors. V dropped 3 bases and J dropped 3 bases, with 14 bases sitting between them. From germline, CDR1 is KGHSH and CDR2 LQKENI. This CDR3 region has 15 residues. Notes on the study in general: Among TCR sequences, most were rare, though some public TCRs appeared in many donors.

60 Vbeta and 13 Jbeta primers were used in PCR. Profiling relied on immunoSEQ multiplex PCR, and the TCRdb table lists in-frame clones only, not all of them. This repertoire shows roughly 150,000 clones, about 85% found once; its top ten account for approximately 2.5%. A remark on this clone: Its antigen is not known.

What was sequenced was PBMCs. The receptor comes from a woman aged 18-29 years in good health and CMV-seronegative. J is TRBJ1-1 and V is TRBV18; a possible D gene is TRBD1 (6 bases). The CDR3 DNA is TGTGCCAGCTCACCCAACTCCCCAGGGGACACTGAAGCTTTCTTT. Translated, it gives CASSPNSPGDTEAFF.